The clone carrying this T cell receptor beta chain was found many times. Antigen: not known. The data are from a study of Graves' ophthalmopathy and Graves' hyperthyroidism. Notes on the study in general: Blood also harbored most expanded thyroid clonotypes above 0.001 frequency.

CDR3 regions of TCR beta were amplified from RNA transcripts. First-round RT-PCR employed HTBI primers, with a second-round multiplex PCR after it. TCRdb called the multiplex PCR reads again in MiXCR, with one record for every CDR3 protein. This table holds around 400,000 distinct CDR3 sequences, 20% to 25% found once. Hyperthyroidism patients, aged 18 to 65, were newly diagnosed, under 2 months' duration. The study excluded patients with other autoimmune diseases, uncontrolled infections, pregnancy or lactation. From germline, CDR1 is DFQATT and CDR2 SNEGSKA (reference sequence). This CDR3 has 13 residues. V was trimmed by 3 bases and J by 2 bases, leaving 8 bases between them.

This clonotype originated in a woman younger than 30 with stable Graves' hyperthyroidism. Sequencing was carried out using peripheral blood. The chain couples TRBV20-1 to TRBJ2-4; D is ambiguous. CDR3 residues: CSAREVTKNIQYF. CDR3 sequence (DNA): TGCAGTGCTAGGGAAGTAACCAAAAACATTCAGTACTTC.